One and the same sample provided the 17 T cell receptor beta chains below, sequenced in a study of blood T cell repertoires in COVID-19. Profiling relied on immunoSEQ multiplex PCR, and the TCRdb table lists in-frame clones only, not all of them. This sample has 98,000 or so clones; about 80% occur once, and the top ten carry about 27%. The sequenced sample consisted of peripheral blood. The receptors originated from a man in his 60s with acute or convalescent COVID-19.

The V and J genes are TRBV5-4 and TRBJ2-3; 7 bases are a match to TRBD2. Germline CDR1 reads SGHNT; CDR2 reads YYREEE (reference sequence). With 5 bases clipped from V and 1 base from J, the junction kept 4 bases outside the gene matches. The CDR3 spans 14 residues. The CDR3 sequence is CASRLAERTDTQYF. The CDR3 DNA sequence: TGTGCCAGCAGGCTAGCGGAGCGCACAGATACGCAGTATTTT.

The chain is built from TRBV9 and TRBJ1-5, with D possibly being TRBD1 (5 bases). The CDR3 spans 15 residues. The germline V and J ends were trimmed by 0 bases and 5 bases, with 12 bases remaining between them. In germline, CDR1 is SGDLS, CDR2 YYNGEE. Here the CDR3 DNA reads TGTGCCAGCAGCGTAGGTTCGGGGGGAGATCAGCCCCAGCATTTT. Amino acids: CASSVGSGGDQPQHF. The whole variable domain, remainder taken from reference TRBV9 and TRBJ1-5, is DSGVTQTPKHLITATGQRVTLRCSPRSGDLSVYWYQQSLDQGLQFLIQYYNGEERAKGNILERFSAQQFPDLHSELNLSSLELGDSALYFCASSVGSGGDQPQHFGDGTRLSIL.

The chain employs TRBV28 and TRBJ2-5; 11 nucleotides line up with TRBD2. The CDR3 extends over 16 amino acids. Trimming at V came to 5 bases and at J to 4 bases, leaving 9 bases not matched to a gene. Germline V gene sequence: CDR1 MDHEN, CDR2 SYDVKM. The CDR3 DNA sequence: TGTGCCAGCAGTCCTACTAGCGGGAGTTTAGGAGAGACCCAGTACTTC. This translates into CASSPTSGSLGETQYF. Full variable domain (outside the CDR3, taken from reference TRBV28 and TRBJ2-5): DVKVTQSSRYLVKRTGEKVFLECVQDMDHENMFWYRQDPGLGLRLIYFSYDVKMKEKGDIPEGYSVSREKKERFSLILESASTNQTSMYLCASSPTSGSLGETQYFGPGTRLLVL.

V usage is TRBV5-5 and J usage is TRBJ2-5; TRBD1 aligns across 9 bases. The germline V gene encodes CDR1 SGHKS and CDR2 YYEKEE (reference sequence). V was clipped by 4 bases and J by 1 base; unmatched bases: 5. The CDR3 is made up of 15 amino acids. CDR3 nucleotides: TGTGCCAGCAGCCCGGGGACAGGGCGCCAAGAGACCCAGTACTTC. Translated, it gives CASSPGTGRQETQYF.

This clone was detected only a few times. The V call is TRBV2, the J call TRBJ1-6; 8 bases align to TRBD1. The length of the CDR3 is 14 residues. Unmatched junction bases numbered 4, after V lost 6 bases and J lost 6 bases. CDR1 and CDR2 from the germline V gene are SNHLY and FYNNEI. The CDR3 nucleotides are TGTGCCAGCAGCTACACAGGGGGTAATTCACCCCTCCACTTT. Its protein is CASSYTGGNSPLHF. The complete variable domain, with remaining parts taken from reference TRBV2 and TRBJ1-6, reads EPEVTQTPSHQVTQMGQEVILRCVPISNHLYFYWYRQILGQKVEFLVSFYNNEISEKSEIFDDQFSVERPDGSNFTLKIRSTKLEDSAMYFCASSYTGGNSPLHFGNGTRLTVT.

CDR3 nucleotide sequence: TGTGCCAGCAGCGTAGCCGACAGGGAGGTAGGAGAGACCCAGTACTTC. Translating gives CASSVADREVGETQYF. The genes are TRBV9 and TRBJ2-5, with D possibly matching TRBD1 (7 bases). Trimming pared 0 bases from V and 4 bases from J, leaving 16 bases between. CDR3 length: 16 residues. The germline V gene has CDR1 SGDLS and CDR2 YYNGEE.

V usage is TRBV6-2 or TRBV6-3 and J usage is TRBJ2-7; the match to TRBD1 covers 7 bases. The CDR3 is made up of 15 amino acids. Per germline, CDR1 MNHEY and CDR2 SVGEGT. Trimming removed 4 bases from V and 2 bases from J; junction bases left unmatched: 8. The CDR3 DNA reads TGTGCCAGCAGTTCCCATCACAGGGGAACCTACGAGCAGTACGTC. Translating gives CASSSHHRGTYEQYV.

The chain employs TRBV18 and TRBJ2-2, with no clear D. Per the germline V gene, CDR1 is KGHSH and CDR2 is LQKENI. This CDR3 spans 14 amino acids. V dropped 0 bases and J dropped 4 bases, with 6 bases sitting between them. The CDR3 DNA reads as TGTGCCAGCTCACCACCGACACTCACCGGGGAGCTGTTTTTT. This translates into CASSPPTLTGELFF.

The table lists this clone with a few counts. The J gene is TRBJ1-6, the V gene TRBV30, with no clear D. CDR3 length: 13 residues. CDR1 is GTSNPN and CDR2 is SVGIG in the germline V gene (reference sequence). V lost 3 bases and J 5 bases, leaving 8 bases between the germline ends. CDR3 nucleotides: TGTGCCTGGAGGTTCACAGATAATTCACCCCTCCACTTT. Protein: CAWRFTDNSPLHF.

The chain couples TRBV7-6 to TRBJ1-2, with D possibly TRBD1 on 5 matching bases. V was pared by 8 bases and J by 5 bases, with 9 bases between. Germline V gene data show CDR1 as SGHVS and CDR2 as FNYEAQ. This CDR3 contains 11 residues. CDR3 loop: CASGGKYGYTF. As DNA, the CDR3 is TGTGCCAGCGGGGGGAAATATGGCTACACCTTC.

This chain joins TRBV6-2 or TRBV6-3 and TRBJ2-3, with 9 positions matching TRBD2. The length of the CDR3 is 16 residues. Germline CDR1 reads MNHEY; CDR2 reads SVGEGT. Trimming cost V 2 bases and J 6 bases; bases outside gene matches: 9. CDR3: CASSYPGLAGADTQYF. The CDR3 DNA is TGTGCCAGCAGTTACCCTGGGTTAGCGGGAGCGGATACGCAGTATTTT.

CDR3 coding DNA: TGTGCCACCAGTGATCGTAGGGCAGGGCGGGAGACCCAGTACTTC. Translation: CATSDRRAGRETQYF. The gene calls are TRBV24-1 and TRBJ2-5, with a possible D match to TRBD1 (5 bases). The CDR3 runs to 15 residues. Germline V gene sequence: CDR1 KGHDR, CDR2 SFDVKD. The V and J ends lost 3 bases and 5 bases respectively, with 15 bases between them.

The gene calls are TRBV7-2 and TRBJ1-2; unclear D gene. This CDR3 comprises 17 residues. V was clipped by 5 bases and J by 7 bases, with 26 bases between them. In germline, CDR1 is SGHTA, CDR2 FQGNSA. As DNA, the CDR3 is TGTGCCAGCAGCCCCGCTCCTACCGGGCGTACGGGAGGTGGCTACACCTTC. It encodes CASSPAPTGRTGGGYTF. Full variable domain (outside the CDR3, taken from reference TRBV7-2 and TRBJ1-2): GAGVSQSPSNKVTEKGKDVELRCDPISGHTALYWYRQSLGQGLEFLIYFQGNSAPDKSGLPSDRFSAERTGGSVSTLTIQRTQQEDSAVYLCASSPAPTGRTGGGYTFGSGTRLTVV.

This chain uses TRBV5-6 with TRBJ2-7; a possible D gene is TRBD1 (6 bases). Germline lookup yields CDR1 SGHDT and CDR2 YYEEEE. The CDR3 length is 14 residues. The V gene lost 2 bases and the J gene lost 7 bases, with 16 bases spanning the gap. CDR3 protein: CASSLEGVLWEQYF. In DNA form, the CDR3 reads TGTGCCAGCAGCTTAGAGGGGGTATTGTGGGAGCAGTACTTC.

CDR3 coding DNA: TGTGCCAGCAGTTTGGGGACAGGGCGTGAAAAACTGTTTTTT. Amino acid sequence: CASSLGTGREKLFF. V usage is TRBV6-5 and J usage is TRBJ1-4; 9 bases match TRBD1. The CDR3 covers 14 residues. Germline V CDR1 and CDR2: MNHEY, SVGAGI. The trim removed 4 bases at V and 7 bases at J, leaving 4 bases unmatched.

The chain couples TRBV15 to TRBJ1-1; weak D call: TRBD1 (5 bases). The germline V gene has CDR1 LNHNV and CDR2 YYDKDF (reference sequence). The CDR3 loop spans 16 amino acids. V was cut by 0 bases and J by 5 bases, with 16 bases left in between. CDR3 sequence: CATSRDVGAPGTEAFF. As DNA, the CDR3 is TGTGCCACCAGCAGAGATGTTGGGGCACCTGGGACTGAAGCTTTCTTT.

V and J are TRBV5-1 and TRBJ1-1, with D maybe TRBD1 (5 bases). Germline values: CDR1 SGHRS, CDR2 YFSETQ. Trimming cost V 0 bases and J 1 base, with 10 bases left between them. CDR3 length: 15 amino acids. The CDR3, as DNA: TGCGCCAGCAGCTTGGTGCCCACAGGGAACACTGAAGCTTTCTTT. Encoded protein: CASSLVPTGNTEAFF. The whole variable domain, remainder taken from reference TRBV5-1 and TRBJ1-1, is KAGVTQTPRYLIKTRGQQVTLSCSPISGHRSVSWYQQTPGQGLQFLFEYFSETQRNKGNFPGRFSGRQFSNSRSEMNVSTLELGDSALYLCASSLVPTGNTEAFFGQGTRLTVV.